Listed below are T cell receptor beta chains from one sample, sequenced in a study of T cells in Graves' hyperthyroidism and ophthalmopathy. TCRdb re-called the multiplex PCR reads with MiXCR, one entry per CDR3 protein. In the table there are around 350,000 distinct CDR3 sequences, 15% of which are singletons. The material sequenced was blood. Receptors originate from a woman aged 60-75 years with Graves' ophthalmopathy. CDR3s include the opening cysteine and the closing phenylalanine or tryptophan. The D gene is left open where the match is weak. Expanded clones are given a class, and other clones once, few, many or no size at all.

clone size: many; J gene: TRBJ2-1; V gene: TRBV20-1; D gene: TRBD2; CDR3 DNA: TGCGCGGGGGTAGCAGACCACAATGAGCAGTTCTTC; CDR3 protein: CAGVADHNEQFF
clone size: many; J gene: TRBJ2-7; V gene: TRBV5-1; D gene: TRBD1; CDR3 DNA: TGCGCCAGCAGCTTGGTTGGACAGGGGTCCTACGAGCAGTACTTC; CDR3 protein: CASSLVGQGSYEQYF
clone size: many; J gene: TRBJ2-3; V gene: TRBV12-5; D gene: TRBD1; CDR3 DNA: TGTGCTAGTGGTTTGACAGGGGCAGATACGCAGTATTTT; CDR3 protein: CASGLTGADTQYF
clone size: .; J gene: TRBJ2-7; V gene: TRBV2; D gene: .; CDR3 DNA: TGTGCCAGCAGTCCCAGCGCGGTGGGAAATGAGCAGTACTTC; CDR3 protein: CASSPSAVGNEQYF
clone size: many; J gene: TRBJ2-7; V gene: TRBV28; D gene: .; CDR3 DNA: TGTGCCAGCACCTCAGGGGCCTACGAGCAGTACTTC; CDR3 protein: CASTSGAYEQYF
clone size: many; J gene: TRBJ1-5; V gene: TRBV30; D gene: .; CDR3 DNA: TGTGCCTGGAGTACAGGGCTCAATCAGCCCCAGCATTTT; CDR3 protein: CAWSTGLNQPQHF
clone size: many; J gene: TRBJ2-1; V gene: TRBV2; D gene: TRBD2; CDR3 DNA: TGTGCCAGCATGCTTAGCGGGAGTCGGAATGAGCAGTTCTTC; CDR3 protein: CASMLSGSRNEQFF
clone size: many; J gene: TRBJ2-4; V gene: TRBV3-1; D gene: .; CDR3 DNA: TGTGCCAGCAGCCCCGACCTAGGTAACATTCAGTACTTC; CDR3 protein: CASSPDLGNIQYF
clone size: .; J gene: TRBJ2-7; V gene: TRBV3-1; D gene: TRBD1; CDR3 DNA: TGTGCCAGCAGCCAAGCAATCGGGACAGGGCCCTACGAGCAGTACTTC; CDR3 protein: CASSQAIGTGPYEQYF
clone size: .; J gene: TRBJ2-5; V gene: TRBV20-1; D gene: .; CDR3 DNA: TGCAGTGCTATAAGTGAGACCCAGTACTTC; CDR3 protein: CSAISETQYF
clone size: few; J gene: TRBJ2-3; V gene: TRBV5-1; D gene: .; CDR3 DNA: TGCGCCAGCAGCTTGGGGCTAGCCGTCCCTAGCACAGATACGCAGTATTTT; CDR3 protein: CASSLGLAVPSTDTQYF
clone size: many; J gene: TRBJ2-7; V gene: TRBV20-1; D gene: .; CDR3 DNA: TGCAGTGCTAGAGATCAGGGGATCTACGAGCAGTACTTC; CDR3 protein: CSARDQGIYEQYF
clone size: many; J gene: TRBJ2-5; V gene: TRBV3-1; D gene: .; CDR3 DNA: TGTGCCAGCAGCCAAGTACGCGGGGCACAAGAGACCCAGTACTTC; CDR3 protein: CASSQVRGAQETQYF
clone size: few; J gene: TRBJ2-1; V gene: TRBV3-1; D gene: TRBD2; CDR3 DNA: TGTGCCAGCAGCCAAGACAGGGGAACTAGCGGGAGGGCCCCCTACAATGAGCAGTTCTTC; CDR3 protein: CASSQDRGTSGRAPYNEQFF
clone size: many; J gene: TRBJ2-7; V gene: TRBV7-2; D gene: .; CDR3 DNA: TGTGCCAGCAGCTCCCCCCACCGATACGAGCAGTACTTC; CDR3 protein: CASSSPHRYEQYF
clone size: .; J gene: TRBJ1-3; V gene: TRBV18; D gene: .; CDR3 DNA: TGTGCCAGCTCACCTGTCAGTAAGAACTCTGGAAACACCATATATTTT; CDR3 protein: CASSPVSKNSGNTIYF
clone size: many; J gene: TRBJ2-7; V gene: TRBV7-6; D gene: .; CDR3 DNA: TGTGCCAGCAGCTTAGATTACGGCGGATCAATCTACGAGCAGTACTTC; CDR3 protein: CASSLDYGGSIYEQYF
clone size: .; J gene: TRBJ2-4; V gene: TRBV6-1; D gene: TRBD2; CDR3 DNA: TGTGCCAGCAGGTGGCGGGAGTACCTCAAAAACATTCAGTACTTC; CDR3 protein: CASRWREYLKNIQYF
clone size: many; J gene: TRBJ1-1; V gene: TRBV24-1; D gene: .; CDR3 DNA: TGTGCCACCAGTGATTCCCAGGGTGGCACTGAAGCTTTCTTT; CDR3 protein: CATSDSQGGTEAFF
clone size: few; J gene: TRBJ1-5; V gene: TRBV6-1; D gene: .; CDR3 DNA: TGTGCCAGCTCCGAGGGGCTGGGCAATCAGCCCCAGCATTTT; CDR3 protein: CASSEGLGNQPQHF